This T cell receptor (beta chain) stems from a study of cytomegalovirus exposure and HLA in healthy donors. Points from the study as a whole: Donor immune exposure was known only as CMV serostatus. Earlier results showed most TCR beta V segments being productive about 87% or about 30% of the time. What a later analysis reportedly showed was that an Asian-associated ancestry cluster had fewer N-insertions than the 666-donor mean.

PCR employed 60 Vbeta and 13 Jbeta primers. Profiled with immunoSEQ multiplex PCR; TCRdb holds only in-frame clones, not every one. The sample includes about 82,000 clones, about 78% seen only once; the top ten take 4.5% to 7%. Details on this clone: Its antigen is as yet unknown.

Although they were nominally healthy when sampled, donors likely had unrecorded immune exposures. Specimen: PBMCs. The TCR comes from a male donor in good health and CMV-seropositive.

CDR3 sequence (DNA): TGTGCCAGCAGTTTTAAGTCCGGACTAGCCGGGGGTGAGCAGTTCTTC. Translating it yields CASSFKSGLAGGEQFF. The rearrangement uses TRBV28 and TRBJ2-1; TRBD2 matches 8 bases. V lost 3 bases to trimming and J lost 9 bases; unmatched junction nucleotides: 13. CDR3 size: 16 residues. From germline, CDR1 is MDHEN and CDR2 SYDVKM.